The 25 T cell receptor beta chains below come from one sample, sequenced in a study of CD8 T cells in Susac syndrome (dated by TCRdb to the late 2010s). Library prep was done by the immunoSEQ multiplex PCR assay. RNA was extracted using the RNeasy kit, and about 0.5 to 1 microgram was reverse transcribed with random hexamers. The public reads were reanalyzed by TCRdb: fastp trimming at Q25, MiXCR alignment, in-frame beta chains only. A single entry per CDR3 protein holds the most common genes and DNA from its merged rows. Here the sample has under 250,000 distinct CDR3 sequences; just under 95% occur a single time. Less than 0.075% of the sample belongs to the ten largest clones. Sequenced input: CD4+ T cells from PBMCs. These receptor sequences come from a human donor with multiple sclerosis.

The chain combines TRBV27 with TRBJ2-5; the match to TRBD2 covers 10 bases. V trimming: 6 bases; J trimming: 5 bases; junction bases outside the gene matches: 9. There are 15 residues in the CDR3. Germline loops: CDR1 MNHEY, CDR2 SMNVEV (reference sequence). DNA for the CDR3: TGTGCCAGCAGGCCTATGCTAGCGGGAGTGGAGACCCAGTACTTC. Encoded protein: CASRPMLAGVETQYF.

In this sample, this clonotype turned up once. The CDR3 region has the DNA TGTGCCAGCAGTACTCCAGGGGGGATTTCTGGGGCCAACGTCCTGACTTTC. Translation gives CASSTPGGISGANVLTF. The gene calls are TRBV6-5 and TRBJ2-6; tentative D call: TRBD1 (7 bases). The V end lost 5 bases, the J end lost 1 base, and 15 bases lay between the germline ends. Germline lookup yields CDR1 MNHEY and CDR2 SVGAGI. The CDR3 totals 17 residues.

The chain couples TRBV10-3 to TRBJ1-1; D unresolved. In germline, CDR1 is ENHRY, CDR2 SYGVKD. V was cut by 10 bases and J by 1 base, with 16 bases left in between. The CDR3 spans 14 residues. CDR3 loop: CATKEGGRNTEAFF. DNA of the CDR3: TGTGCCACCAAGGAAGGAGGGCGGAACACTGAAGCTTTCTTT.

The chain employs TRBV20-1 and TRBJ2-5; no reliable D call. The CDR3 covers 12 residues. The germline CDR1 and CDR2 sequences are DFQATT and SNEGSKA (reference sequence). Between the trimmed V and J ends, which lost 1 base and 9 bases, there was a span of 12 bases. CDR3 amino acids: CSARGGPGAQYF. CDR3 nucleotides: TGCAGTGCTAGAGGAGGACCCGGAGCCCAGTACTTC.

The CDR3 sequence: CASSPAGGHTDTQYF. As DNA, the CDR3 is TGTGCCAGCTCACCAGCGGGGGGGCATACAGATACGCAGTATTTT. The gene calls are TRBV18 and TRBJ2-3; 9 positions agree with TRBD2. Losses at the gene ends were 2 bases for V and 3 bases for J; bases not matched to a gene: 3. The CDR3 has 15 amino acids. The V gene's germline CDR1 is KGHSH and CDR2 LQKENI.

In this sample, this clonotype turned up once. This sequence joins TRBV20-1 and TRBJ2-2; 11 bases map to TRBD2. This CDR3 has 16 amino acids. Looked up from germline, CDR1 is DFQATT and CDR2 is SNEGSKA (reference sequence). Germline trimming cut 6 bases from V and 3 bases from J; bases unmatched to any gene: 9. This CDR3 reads CSARTPGLADTGELFF. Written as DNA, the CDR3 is TGCAGTGCCCGCACCCCGGGACTAGCGGACACCGGGGAGCTGTTTTTT.

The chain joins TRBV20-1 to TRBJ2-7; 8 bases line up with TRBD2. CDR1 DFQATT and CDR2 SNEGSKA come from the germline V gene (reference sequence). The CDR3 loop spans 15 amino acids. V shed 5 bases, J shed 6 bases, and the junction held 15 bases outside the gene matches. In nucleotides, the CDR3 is TGCAGTGCTCCACCATACGCGGGGGGAACTTCCGAGCAGTACTTC. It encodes CSAPPYAGGTSEQYF.

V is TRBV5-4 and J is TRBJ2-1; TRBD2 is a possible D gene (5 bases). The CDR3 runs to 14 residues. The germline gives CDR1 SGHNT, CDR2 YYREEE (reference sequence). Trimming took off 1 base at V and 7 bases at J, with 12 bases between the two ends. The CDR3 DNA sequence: TGTGCCAGCAGCTTGATCACCCGAGGGAATGAGCAGTTCTTC. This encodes CASSLITRGNEQFF. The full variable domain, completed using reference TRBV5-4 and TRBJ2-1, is ETGVTQSPTHLIKTRGQQVTLRCSSQSGHNTVSWYQQALGQGPQFIFQYYREEENGRGNFPPRFSGLQFPNYSSELNVNALELDDSALYLCASSLITRGNEQFFGPGTRLTVL.

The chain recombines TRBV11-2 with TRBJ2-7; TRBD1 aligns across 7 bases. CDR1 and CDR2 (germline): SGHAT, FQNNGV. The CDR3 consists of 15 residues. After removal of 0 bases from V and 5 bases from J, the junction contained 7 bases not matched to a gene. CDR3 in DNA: TGTGCCAGCAGCTTAGACAGGACAGGTATCCACGAGCAGTACGTC. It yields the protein CASSLDRTGIHEQYV.

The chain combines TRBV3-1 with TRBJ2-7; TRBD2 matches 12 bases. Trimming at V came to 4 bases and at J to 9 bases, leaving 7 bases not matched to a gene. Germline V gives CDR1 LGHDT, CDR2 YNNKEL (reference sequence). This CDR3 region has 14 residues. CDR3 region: CASSPGLAGFGQYV. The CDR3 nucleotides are TGTGCCAGCAGCCCCGGACTAGCGGGATTTGGGCAGTACGTC.

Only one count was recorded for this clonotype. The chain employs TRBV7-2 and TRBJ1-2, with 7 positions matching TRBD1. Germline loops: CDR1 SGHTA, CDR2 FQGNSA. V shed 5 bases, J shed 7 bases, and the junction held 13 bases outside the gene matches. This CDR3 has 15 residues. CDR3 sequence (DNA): TGTGCCAGCAGCAAACCGGGACAGCCATCGGGTGGCTACACCTTC. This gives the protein CASSKPGQPSGGYTF.

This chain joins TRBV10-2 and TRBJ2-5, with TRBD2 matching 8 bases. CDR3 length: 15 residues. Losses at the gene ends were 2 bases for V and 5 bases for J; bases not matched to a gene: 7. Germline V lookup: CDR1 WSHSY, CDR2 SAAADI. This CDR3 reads CASSENGGAGETQYF. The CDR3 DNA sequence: TGCGCCAGCAGTGAGAACGGGGGGGCAGGGGAGACCCAGTACTTC.

CDR3 DNA sequence: TGCGCCAGCAGCTTAGGGACTACCATACGAAGAGCCAAAAACATTCAGTACTTC. Its translation: CASSLGTTIRRAKNIQYF. This rearrangement joins TRBV5-1 to TRBJ2-4, with 7 bases that match TRBD2. The CDR3 spans 18 residues. Trimming cost V 2 bases and J 0 bases; bases outside gene matches: 11. Per germline, CDR1 SGHRS and CDR2 YFSETQ.

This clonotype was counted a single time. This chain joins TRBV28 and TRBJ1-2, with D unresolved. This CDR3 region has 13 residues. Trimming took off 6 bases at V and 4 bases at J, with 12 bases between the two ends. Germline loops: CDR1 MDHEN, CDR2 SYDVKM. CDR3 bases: TGTGCCAGCAGGGCCGGGAATTCCTATGGCTACACCTTC. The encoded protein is CASRAGNSYGYTF.

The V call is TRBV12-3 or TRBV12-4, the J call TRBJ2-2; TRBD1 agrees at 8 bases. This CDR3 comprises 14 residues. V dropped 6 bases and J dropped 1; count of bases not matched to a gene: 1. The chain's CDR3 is CASSDRGNTGELFF. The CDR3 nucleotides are TGTGCCAGCAGCGACAGGGGGAACACCGGGGAGCTGTTTTTT.

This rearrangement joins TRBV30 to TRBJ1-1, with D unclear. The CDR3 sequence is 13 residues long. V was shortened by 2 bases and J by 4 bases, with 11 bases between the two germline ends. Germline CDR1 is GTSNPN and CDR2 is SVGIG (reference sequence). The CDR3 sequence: CAWSHITGTEAFF. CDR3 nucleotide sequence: TGTGCCTGGAGTCATATTACGGGCACTGAAGCTTTCTTT. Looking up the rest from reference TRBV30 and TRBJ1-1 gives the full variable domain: SQTIHQWPATLVQPVGSPLSLECTVEGTSNPNLYWYRQAAGRGLQLLFYSVGIGQISSEVPQNLSASRPQDRQFILSSKKLLLSDSGFYLCAWSHITGTEAFFGQGTRLTVV.

The CDR3 region is CASSLGLGQGNYGYTF. Here the CDR3 DNA reads TGCGCCAGCAGCTTGGGGCTAGGACAGGGAAACTATGGCTACACCTTC. V is TRBV5-1 and J is TRBJ1-2; 8 nucleotides line up with TRBD1. Trimming took 0 bases from V and 2 from J; bases not matched to a gene: 6. CDR3 length: 16 amino acids. Germline values: CDR1 SGHRS, CDR2 YFSETQ.

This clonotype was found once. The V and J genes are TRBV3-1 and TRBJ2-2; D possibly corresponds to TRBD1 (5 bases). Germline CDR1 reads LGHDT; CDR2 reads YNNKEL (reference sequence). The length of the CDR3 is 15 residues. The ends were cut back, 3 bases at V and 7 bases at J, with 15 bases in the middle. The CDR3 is CASSQARQGLGELFF. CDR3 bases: TGTGCCAGCAGCCAGGCGAGGCAGGGCCTCGGGGAGCTGTTTTTT.

CDR3: CASSSVVRDIGSGYTF. Written as DNA, the CDR3 is TGTGCCAGTAGTTCCGTCGTCCGGGACATCGGGTCAGGCTACACCTTC. The chain employs TRBV19 and TRBJ1-2; a possible D gene is TRBD1 (6 bases). The CDR3 totals 16 residues. V lost 5 bases and J lost 8, with 24 bases in between. CDR1 is LNHDA, CDR2 SQIVND, per germline (reference sequence).

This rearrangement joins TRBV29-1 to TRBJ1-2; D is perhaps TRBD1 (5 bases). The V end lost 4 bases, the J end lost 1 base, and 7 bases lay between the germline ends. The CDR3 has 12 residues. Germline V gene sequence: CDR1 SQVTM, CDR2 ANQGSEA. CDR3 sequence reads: CSVGDHNYGYTF. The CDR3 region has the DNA TGCAGCGTTGGGGACCATAACTATGGCTACACCTTC.

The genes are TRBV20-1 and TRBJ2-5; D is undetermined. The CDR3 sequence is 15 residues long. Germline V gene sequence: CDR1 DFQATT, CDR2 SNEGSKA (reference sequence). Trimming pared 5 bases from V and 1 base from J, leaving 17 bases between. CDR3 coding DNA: TGCAGTGCTGCTCCCAGGACCCCTCTCCAAGAGACCCAGTACTTC. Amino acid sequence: CSAAPRTPLQETQYF.

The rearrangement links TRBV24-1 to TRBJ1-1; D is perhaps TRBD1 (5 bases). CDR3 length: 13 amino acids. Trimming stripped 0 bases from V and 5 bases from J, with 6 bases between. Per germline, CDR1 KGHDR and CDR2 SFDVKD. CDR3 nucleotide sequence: TGTGCCACCAGTGATTTGGAGGGGACTGAAGCTTTCTTT. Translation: CATSDLEGTEAFF.

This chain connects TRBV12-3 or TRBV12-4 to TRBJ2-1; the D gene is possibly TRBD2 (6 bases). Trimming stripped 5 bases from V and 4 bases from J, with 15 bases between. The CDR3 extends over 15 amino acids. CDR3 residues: CASSPRLGGYNEQFF. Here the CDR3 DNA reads TGTGCCAGCAGTCCGCGACTAGGAGGGTACAATGAGCAGTTCTTC.

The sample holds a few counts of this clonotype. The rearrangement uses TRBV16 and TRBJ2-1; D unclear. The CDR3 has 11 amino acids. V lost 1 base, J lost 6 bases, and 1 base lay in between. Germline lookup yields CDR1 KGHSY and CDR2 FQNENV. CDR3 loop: CASSQFNEQFF. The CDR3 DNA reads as TGTGCCAGCAGCCAATTCAATGAGCAGTTCTTC.

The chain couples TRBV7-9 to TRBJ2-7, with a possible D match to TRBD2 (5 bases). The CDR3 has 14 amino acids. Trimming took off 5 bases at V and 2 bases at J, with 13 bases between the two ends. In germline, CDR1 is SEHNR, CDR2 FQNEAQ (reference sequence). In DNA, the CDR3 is TGTGCCAGCAGCATGGCTGAGGGCACCTACGAGCAGTACTTC. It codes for CASSMAEGTYEQYF.